Following are 26 T cell receptor beta chains from one sample sequenced in a study of shared clonotypes between healthy human individuals (TCRdb year 2020). Library generation was performed with the immunoSEQ multiplex PCR assay. The clones in this table, taken by TCRdb from immuneACCESS, are in-frame only. Not every clone is retained; where verified, under half of the shortfall comes from an unresolved V gene, and the cause of the rest is unknown. Counted in this sample were under 1,900,000 clones; 98% of them appeared once. The top ten constitute 0.36% of the sample. Material: naive CD4+ T cells sorted from blood. The cell subset or site label of this sample denotes: CD45RA+ positively selected. These receptors all come from a man aged 25 to 45 in good health.

CDR3 residues: CASQGAAGNTIYF. CDR3 coding DNA: TGTGCCAGCCAGGGGGCGGCTGGAAACACCATATATTTT. The rearrangement uses TRBV9 and TRBJ1-3; TRBD1 matches 8 bases. CDR1 and CDR2 (germline): SGDLS, YYNGEE. V shed 7 bases and J 2 bases; nucleotides not matched to a gene: 2. The CDR3 has 13 residues.

In regard to this clone: Other nucleotide sequences from this sample produce the same CDR3. The chain has TRBV5-4 and TRBJ1-2; 7 positions agree with TRBD1. V lost 0 bases and J lost 6; bases outside the gene matches: 2. The CDR3 loop spans 13 amino acids. In germline, CDR1 is SGHNT, CDR2 YYREEE (reference sequence). The CDR3 sequence: CASSLVGTDGYTF. CDR3 DNA sequence: TGTGCCAGCAGCTTGGTGGGGACAGATGGCTACACCTTC.

V usage is TRBV18 and J usage is TRBJ2-1, with no clear D. This CDR3 has 13 amino acids. CDR1 KGHSH and CDR2 LQKENI come from the germline V gene. V was cut by 2 bases and J by 7 bases, with 9 bases left in between. The CDR3 DNA is TGTGCCAGCTCACCAACGCTGGGGAATGAGCAGTTCTTC. Translation gives CASSPTLGNEQFF.

The chain links TRBV5-4 to TRBJ2-3, with TRBD2 matching 11 bases. With V trimmed by 4 bases and J by 0 bases, 7 bases remained unmatched. The CDR3 sequence is 17 residues long. The germline V gene has CDR1 SGHNT and CDR2 YYREEE (reference sequence). CDR3 residues: CASSSSGRASSTDTQYF. CDR3 bases: TGTGCCAGCAGCAGTAGCGGGAGGGCTTCTAGCACAGATACGCAGTATTTT.

The chain combines TRBV7-8 with TRBJ2-5; 15 nucleotides match TRBD2. Germline V gene sequence: CDR1 SGHVS, CDR2 FQNEAQ. CDR3 length equals 17 residues. The junction had 5 bases not matched to a gene; V was cut back by 5 bases and J by 1 base. The CDR3 DNA sequence: TGTGCCAGCAGCCCAGGGACTAGCGGGGGGTCCCAAGAGACCCAGTACTTC. Translating it yields CASSPGTSGGSQETQYF.

This rearrangement joins TRBV5-1 to TRBJ2-3, with 12 bases aligning to TRBD2. Germline values: CDR1 SGHRS, CDR2 YFSETQ. The CDR3 extends over 15 amino acids. With 2 bases clipped from V and 6 bases from J, the junction kept 4 bases outside the gene matches. Here the CDR3 DNA reads TGCGCCAGCAGCTTCCGACTAGCGGGAGAGGATACGCAGTATTTT. It specifies CASSFRLAGEDTQYF.

The chain's CDR3 is CASRSARDLSGYTQYF. The CDR3 DNA follows: TGTGCCAGCAGATCCGCCCGGGACCTCTCAGGGTATACGCAGTATTTT. The chain couples TRBV11-2 to TRBJ2-3; D tentatively reads TRBD1 or TRBD2 (5 bases each). In germline, CDR1 is SGHAT, CDR2 FQNNGV. CDR3 length equals 16 residues. Trimming shortened V by 6 bases and J by 7 bases, and 23 bases separated the two germline ends.

The V and J genes are TRBV5-4 and TRBJ2-3; 9 positions agree with TRBD1. Germline V gene sequence: CDR1 SGHNT, CDR2 YYREEE (reference sequence). J was trimmed by 0 bases and V by 3 bases; bases with no gene match: 14. This CDR3 comprises 19 residues. The CDR3 loop is CASSSDLQGAGVSTDTQYF. The CDR3 DNA sequence: TGTGCCAGCAGCTCGGACCTACAGGGGGCGGGAGTTAGCACAGATACGCAGTATTTT.

The V and J genes are TRBV9 and TRBJ2-6; no clear D. This CDR3 spans 17 amino acids. The germline gives CDR1 SGDLS, CDR2 YYNGEE. Trimming removed 0 bases from V and 1 base from J, with 11 bases in between. The CDR3 sequence is CASSVDFRISGANVLTF. The CDR3 DNA is TGTGCCAGCAGCGTAGATTTCCGCATTTCTGGGGCCAACGTCCTGACTTTC.

The rearrangement joins TRBV11-2 to TRBJ2-3; 8 nucleotides line up with TRBD2. CDR3 length equals 15 residues. V lost 5 bases and J lost 2; bases outside the gene matches: 6. Germline lookup yields CDR1 SGHAT and CDR2 FQNNGV. The CDR3 nucleotides read TGTGCCAGCAGCCCGAGGACTAGCCACACAGATACGCAGTATTTT. Its translation is CASSPRTSHTDTQYF. The full variable domain, its missing parts supplied by reference TRBV11-2 and TRBJ2-3, is EAGVAQSPRYKIIEKRQSVAFWCNPISGHATLYWYQQILGQGPKLLIQFQNNGVVDDSQLPKDRFSAERLKGVDSTLKIQPAKLEDSAVYLCASSPRTSHTDTQYFGPGTRLTVL.

The chain uses TRBV4-3 and TRBJ1-1, with TRBD1 as a possible D gene (5 bases). The CDR3 sequence is 13 residues long. The V gene's germline CDR1 is LGHNA and CDR2 YSLEER. Trimming left V 0 bases short and J 10 bases short, with 12 bases between. CDR3 sequence (DNA): TGCGCCAGCAGCCAAGACAGGGTATTTGGAGCTTTCTTT. It is translated as CASSQDRVFGAFF.

The rearrangement joins TRBV5-5 to TRBJ2-7; perhaps TRBD2 as D (6 bases). Per germline, CDR1 SGHKS and CDR2 YYEKEE (reference sequence). The ends were cut back, 3 bases at V and 4 bases at J, with 17 bases in the middle. CDR3 size: 15 residues. CDR3 residues: CASSYGRDWGYEQYF. The CDR3 nucleotides read TGTGCCAGCAGCTATGGACGGGACTGGGGGTACGAGCAGTACTTC.

This chain connects TRBV29-1 to TRBJ2-5; 7 bases line up with TRBD1. This CDR3 spans 14 amino acids. Germline V gene lookup returns CDR1 SQVTM and CDR2 ANQGSEA. Trimming took 4 bases from V and 4 from J; bases not matched to a gene: 9. The CDR3 region is CSVVAGQVVETQYF. The CDR3 coding sequence is TGCAGCGTTGTCGCCGGACAGGTTGTAGAGACCCAGTACTTC.

This clone has just one count. In nucleotides, the CDR3 is TGTGCCAGCAGCGTAGCTACAAGTGGCTACGAGCAGTACTTC. Translating it yields CASSVATSGYEQYF. This chain links TRBV9 with TRBJ2-7; no clear D. The length of the CDR3 is 14 residues. Germline values: CDR1 SGDLS, CDR2 YYNGEE. V was trimmed by 0 bases and J by 3 bases, leaving 10 bases between them.

V is TRBV13 and J is TRBJ1-4; TRBD1 matches 11 bases. The J segment lost 8 bases and the V segment lost 5 bases, leaving 10 bases of the junction unmatched. The CDR3 is 16 residues long. Germline-derived CDR1 and CDR2 are PRHDT and FYEKMQ (reference sequence). CDR3 in amino acids: CASSGSRTGGREKLFF. For the CDR3, the DNA is TGTGCCAGCAGCGGATCCAGGACAGGGGGCCGGGAAAAACTGTTTTTT.

Points on this clone: The sample holds other DNA sequences that translate to the same CDR3. The chain combines TRBV5-6 with TRBJ1-5; D not certain. The CDR3 is 15 residues long. Trimming left V 0 bases short and J 0 bases short, with 7 bases between. Germline-derived CDR1 and CDR2 are SGHDT and YYEEEE. In DNA, the CDR3 is TGTGCCAGCAGCTTGGCCGGATATAGCAATCAGCCCCAGCATTTT. It encodes CASSLAGYSNQPQHF.

The rearrangement links TRBV18 to TRBJ2-2; D is possibly TRBD2 (6 bases). CDR3 length: 16 amino acids. V gave up 3 bases and J gave up 0 bases, with 11 bases separating them. Germline CDR1 reads KGHSH; CDR2 reads LQKENI. In DNA form, the CDR3 reads TGTGCCAGCTCACCGGTGGGAGGTTCGAACACCGGGGAGCTGTTTTTT. It specifies CASSPVGGSNTGELFF. The full variable domain, rest sourced from reference TRBV18 and TRBJ2-2, is NAGVMQNPRHLVRRRGQEARLRCSPMKGHSHVYWYRQLPEEGLKFMVYLQKENIIDESGMPKERFSAEFPKEGPSILRIQQVVRGDSAAYFCASSPVGGSNTGELFFGEGSRLTVL.

The rearrangement joins TRBV29-1 to TRBJ2-1; TRBD2 is a possible D gene (6 bases). The germline V and J ends were trimmed by 0 bases and 9 bases, with 12 bases remaining between them. Per the germline V gene, CDR1 is SQVTM and CDR2 is ANQGSEA. This CDR3 comprises 13 residues. The CDR3 region is CSVEDLRGGEQFF. Here the CDR3 DNA reads TGCAGCGTTGAAGATCTGCGGGGAGGTGAGCAGTTCTTC.

J is TRBJ2-7 and V is TRBV19; 8 nucleotides line up with TRBD2. Germline CDR1 and CDR2: LNHDA and SQIVND (reference sequence). The length of the CDR3 is 16 residues. Germline trimming cut 3 bases from V and 0 bases from J; bases unmatched to any gene: 7. In nucleotides, the CDR3 is TGTGCCAGTAGTATCCTCCCTGCGGGAGGCTCCTACGAGCAGTACTTC. Amino acids: CASSILPAGGSYEQYF.

This chain connects TRBV6-5 to TRBJ2-1; tentatively, D is TRBD2 (6 bases). Trimming stripped 5 bases from V and 1 base from J, with 12 bases between. CDR1 and CDR2 from the germline V gene are MNHEY and SVGAGI. The CDR3 contains 15 residues. DNA for the CDR3: TGTGCCAGCAGTCTTCGACTAGGGTCCTACAATGAGCAGTTCTTC. As protein: CASSLRLGSYNEQFF.

V and J are TRBV11-3 and TRBJ1-1; D is ambiguous. CDR1 SGHNT and CDR2 YENEEA come from the germline V gene. Trimming shortened V by 2 bases and J by 6 bases, and 10 bases separated the two germline ends. CDR3 size: 13 residues. The CDR3 coding sequence is TGTGCCAGCAGCTTACGAAGTCTTTCTGAAGCTTTCTTT. Translating it yields CASSLRSLSEAFF.

The J gene is TRBJ1-3, the V gene TRBV23-1; 9 positions match TRBD1. TRBV23-1 is filed as an ORF, its function uncertain. The V gene end was trimmed by 7 bases and the J gene end by 0 bases; junction bases not matched to a gene: 10. The CDR3 contains 17 residues. Here the CDR3 DNA reads TGCGCCAGCACCCGGACAGGGGATAAGTCCTCTGGAAACACCATATATTTT. Amino acids: CASTRTGDKSSGNTIYF.

Notes on this clone: Within the sample, other DNA sequences also encode this same CDR3. The CDR3: CASSLPGPNQPQHF. As DNA, the CDR3 is TGTGCCAGCAGTCTCCCGGGGCCCAATCAGCCCCAGCATTTT. The V and J genes are TRBV28 and TRBJ1-5; tentative D call: TRBD1 (5 bases). Deletions cut 5 bases from V and 3 bases from J, with 11 bases between. The CDR3 is made up of 14 amino acids. Germline CDR1 and CDR2: MDHEN and SYDVKM. The full variable domain, completed using reference TRBV28 and TRBJ1-5, is DVKVTQSSRYLVKRTGEKVFLECVQDMDHENMFWYRQDPGLGLRLIYFSYDVKMKEKGDIPEGYSVSREKKERFSLILESASTNQTSMYLCASSLPGPNQPQHFGDGTRLSIL.

The chain combines TRBV10-3 with TRBJ2-7; D may be TRBD2 (7 bases). The CDR3 is 16 residues long. In germline, CDR1 is ENHRY, CDR2 SYGVKD. The germline V and J ends were trimmed by 0 bases and 3 bases, with 15 bases remaining between them. The CDR3 DNA follows: TGTGCCATCAGTGAGTCCGGGGGCGGGAGTGGCTACGAGCAGTACTTC. It specifies CAISESGGGSGYEQYF.

Details on this clone: The same CDR3 is also encoded by other DNA sequences in this sample. The J gene is TRBJ2-5, the V gene TRBV18; no definite D call. CDR1 is KGHSH, CDR2 LQKENI, per germline. V lost 1 base, J lost 2 bases, and 5 bases lay in between. The CDR3 is made up of 13 amino acids. CDR3: CASSPLAQETQYF. In DNA, the CDR3 is TGTGCCAGCTCACCACTGGCTCAAGAGACCCAGTACTTC.

The gene calls are TRBV5-1 and TRBJ2-2; 8 bases line up with TRBD1. The CDR3 sequence is 17 residues long. Trimming removed 3 bases from V and 0 bases from J; junction bases left unmatched: 7. CDR1 is SGHRS and CDR2 is YFSETQ in the germline V gene. This CDR3 is CASSSYRGEPNTGELFF. CDR3 in DNA: TGCGCCAGCAGCTCCTACAGGGGGGAACCGAACACCGGGGAGCTGTTTTTT. The whole variable domain, filled in from reference TRBV5-1 and TRBJ2-2, reads KAGVTQTPRYLIKTRGQQVTLSCSPISGHRSVSWYQQTPGQGLQFLFEYFSETQRNKGNFPGRFSGRQFSNSRSEMNVSTLELGDSALYLCASSSYRGEPNTGELFFGEGSRLTVL.